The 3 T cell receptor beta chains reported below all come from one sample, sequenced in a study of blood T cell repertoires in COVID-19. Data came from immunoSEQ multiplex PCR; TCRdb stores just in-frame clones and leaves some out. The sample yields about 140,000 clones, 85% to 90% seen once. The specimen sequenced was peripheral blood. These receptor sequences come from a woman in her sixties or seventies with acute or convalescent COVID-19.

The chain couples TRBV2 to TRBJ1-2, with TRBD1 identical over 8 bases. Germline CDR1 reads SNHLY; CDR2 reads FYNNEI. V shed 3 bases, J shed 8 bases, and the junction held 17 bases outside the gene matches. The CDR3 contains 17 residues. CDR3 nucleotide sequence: TGTGCCAGCAGTGATGAAGGGCGGCAGGGGGCTACTAGGGGCTACACCTTC. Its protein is CASSDEGRQGATRGYTF.

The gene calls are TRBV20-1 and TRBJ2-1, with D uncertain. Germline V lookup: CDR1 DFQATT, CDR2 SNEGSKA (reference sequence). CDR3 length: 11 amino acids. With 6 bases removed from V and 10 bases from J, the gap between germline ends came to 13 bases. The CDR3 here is CSAPDRLEQFF. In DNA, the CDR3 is TGCAGTGCCCCTGATAGACTCGAGCAGTTCTTC.

For the CDR3, the DNA is TGTGCCACCAGTGATTCGGGTTTGGAGCAGTTCTTC. It translates to CATSDSGLEQFF. The chain uses TRBV24-1 and TRBJ2-1; no definite D call. V was trimmed by 2 bases and J by 10 bases, leaving 8 bases between them. The germline gives CDR1 KGHDR, CDR2 SFDVKD. There are 12 residues in the CDR3.